Listed below are T cell receptor beta chains from one sample, sequenced in a study of Ad26.COV2.S vaccination and SARS-CoV-2 variants. Only in-frame clones appear in the TCRdb table, and some are missing; sequencing was by immunoSEQ multiplex PCR. The table includes fewer than 900,000 clones, 80% to 90% detected once. Here the sequenced sample was peripheral blood, taken in a trial of Ad26.COV2.S vaccine versus placebo. Source of these receptors: a person aged 18-65 years who received the Ad26.COV2.S COVID-19 vaccine or a placebo. CDR3s include the opening cysteine and the closing phenylalanine or tryptophan. A D gene is named only where the DNA matches it firmly. Not all rows give a size; the values are once, few, many and, for expanded clones, a class.

J,size,V,D,CDR3,DNA
TRBJ2-2,.,TRBV7-9,TRBD1,CASSRGQGGVRGELFF,TGTGCCAGCAGCCGAGGACAGGGGGGTGTACGCGGGGAGCTGTTTTTT
TRBJ2-3,.,TRBV13,.,CASSSPRTPSTDTQYF,TGTGCCAGCAGCTCCCCTCGGACCCCCAGCACAGATACGCAGTATTTT
TRBJ1-4,.,TRBV5-1,.,CASKPDRNNEKLFF,TGCGCCAGCAAACCCGACAGGAATAATGAAAAACTGTTTTTT
TRBJ1-6,once,TRBV6-5,.,CASWRGSNSPLHF,TGTGCCAGCTGGCGGGGCAGTAATTCACCCCTCCACTTT
TRBJ1-2,.,TRBV18,.,CASSPRDGYGYTF,TGTGCCAGCTCACCGCGGGACGGCTATGGCTACACCTTC
TRBJ1-1,.,TRBV29-1,TRBD1,CSVGQVSEAFF,TGCAGCGTAGGACAGGTCTCTGAAGCTTTCTTT
TRBJ2-3,.,TRBV7-6,TRBD2,CASSLGTSGDTQYF,TGTGCCAGCAGCTTGGGCACTAGCGGGGATACGCAGTATTTT
TRBJ1-2,.,TRBV5-4,TRBD1,CASSPGQGYGYTF,TGTGCCAGCAGCCCGGGACAGGGTTATGGCTACACCTTC
TRBJ2-4,.,TRBV24-1,.,CATSDGYIQYF,TGTGCCACCAGTGATGGCTACATTCAGTACTTC
TRBJ1-5,.,TRBV10-3,.,CAISPTVAAQPQHF,TGTGCCATCAGTCCTACAGTAGCGGCTCAGCCCCAGCATTTT
TRBJ2-7,.,TRBV4-2,TRBD2,CASSQDRSSGLSSYEQYF,TGTGCCAGCAGCCAAGATCGATCTAGCGGGCTGAGCTCCTACGAGCAGTACTTC
TRBJ1-5,.,TRBV5-1,.,CASSFTPQVVSNQPQHF,TGCGCCAGCAGCTTCACCCCCCAGGTCGTTAGCAATCAGCCCCAGCATTTT
TRBJ1-1,.,TRBV7-2,TRBD1,CASSAYRGRGTEAFF,TGTGCCAGCAGCGCTTACAGGGGGCGGGGTACTGAAGCTTTCTTT
TRBJ2-5,.,TRBV3-1/TRBV3-2,.,CASSRGGAGQETQYF,TGTGCCAGCAGCCGAGGGGGCGCGGGACAAGAGACCCAGTACTTC
TRBJ2-5,.,TRBV6-5,.,CASSFRQAAPQETQYF,TGTGCCAGCAGTTTTCGACAGGCCGCCCCTCAAGAGACCCAGTACTTC
TRBJ1-4,.,TRBV30,TRBD1,CAFGQGVVGEKLFF,TGTGCCTTCGGACAGGGGGTAGTCGGTGAAAAACTGTTTTTT
TRBJ1-1,.,TRBV13,.,CASSLDRATEAFF,TGTGCCAGCAGCTTAGACAGGGCCACTGAAGCTTTCTTT
TRBJ1-2,.,TRBV6-5,.,CASSKSQGLYGYTF,TGTGCCAGCAGTAAGAGCCAGGGCCTATATGGCTACACCTTC
TRBJ1-5,.,TRBV24-1,.,CATSGDTDSNQPQHF,TGTGCCACCAGTGGTGACACAGATAGCAATCAGCCCCAGCATTTT
TRBJ2-5,.,TRBV5-1,TRBD1,CASSRQGDNQETQYF,TGCGCCAGCAGCAGACAGGGGGACAACCAAGAGACCCAGTACTTC
TRBJ1-2,.,TRBV6-5,TRBD1,CAGTVGGGAGYGYTF,TGTGCCGGCACGGTTGGAGGGGGCGCGGGCTATGGCTACACCTTC
TRBJ2-2,.,TRBV7-8,.,CAITGGMAGELFF,TGTGCCATCACCGGGGGCATGGCCGGGGAGCTGTTTTTT